Listed below are T cell receptor beta chains from one sample, sequenced in a study of post-analysis software for immune sequencing data. One entry per CDR3 protein, called by TCRdb with MiXCR from the PCR reads. This table holds about 540,000 distinct CDR3 sequences, 34% found once. The sample taken for sequencing was blood. Every receptor here comes from a girl aged 2-17 years with multiple sclerosis. Both conserved end residues are part of each CDR3. A D gene is named only where the DNA matches it firmly. Rows give clone size only sometimes, using once, few, many, or a class for an expanded clone.

clone_size	d_call	v_call	j_call	cdr3_aa	cdr3_nt
NA	NA	TRBV18	TRBJ2-6	CASSPTTGFLGANVLTF	TGTGCCAGCTCACCGACGACAGGCTTTCTGGGAGCCAACGTCCTGACTTTC
NA	NA	TRBV20-1	TRBJ2-1	CSARGGDSYNEQFF	TGCAGTGCTAGAGGAGGGGACTCCTACAATGAGCAGTTCTTC
few	NA	TRBV3-1	TRBJ2-5	CASSQDPQTQYF	TGTGCCAGCAGCCAAGACCCACAGACCCAGTACTTC
NA	NA	TRBV6-5	TRBJ1-2	CASSYSVDSYGYTF	TGTGCCAGCAGTTACTCTGTAGACAGCTATGGCTACACCTTC
NA	TRBD1	TRBV6-2/TRBV6-3	TRBJ2-5	CASSYIGTDQETQYF	TGTGCCAGCAGTTACATCGGGACAGATCAAGAGACCCAGTACTTC
NA	TRBD1	TRBV5-1	TRBJ2-4	CASSLRTGKESIQYF	TGCGCCAGCAGCTTGAGGACAGGGAAGGAGAGCATTCAGTACTTC
NA	NA	TRBV5-8	TRBJ2-1	CASSLDISGGPYNEQFF	TGTGCCAGCAGCTTGGACATCTCCGGGGGGCCCTACAATGAGCAGTTCTTC
NA	NA	TRBV5-1	TRBJ2-5	CASNRGAEETQYF	TGCGCCAGCAACCGGGGGGCCGAAGAGACCCAGTACTTC
few	TRBD1	TRBV10-3	TRBJ2-5	CAINTGVGETQYF	TGTGCCATCAACACAGGGGTTGGAGAGACCCAGTACTTC
once	NA	TRBV25-1	TRBJ1-2	CASSDATHGLYGYTF	TGTGCCAGCAGTGACGCGACTCACGGCCTATATGGCTACACCTTC
NA	NA	TRBV6-4	TRBJ2-7	CASSDTADGRDEQYF	TGTGCCAGCAGTGACACTGCGGACGGCCGGGATGAGCAGTACTTC
NA	NA	TRBV5-1	TRBJ2-6	CASSWVGTSGANVLTF	TGCGCCAGCAGCTGGGTTGGTACCTCAGGGGCCAACGTCCTGACTTTC
NA	NA	TRBV15	TRBJ2-3	CATRGLDTQYF	TGTGCCACCCGGGGGTTGGATACGCAGTATTTT
NA	TRBD1	TRBV18	TRBJ1-2	CASSPDRGLMDYGYSF	TGTGCCAGCTCACCAGACAGGGGGCTAATGGACTATGGCTACAGCTTC
once	TRBD1	TRBV27	TRBJ1-6	CASSSQGRSPLHF	TGTGCCAGCAGTTCACAGGGGAGGTCACCCCTCCACTTT
few	NA	TRBV29-1	TRBJ1-2	CSVMGNYGYTF	TGCAGCGTTATGGGGAACTATGGCTACACCTTC
NA	NA	TRBV3-1	TRBJ1-5	CASSRLKEQPQHF	TGTGCCAGCAGCCGTCTTAAGGAACAGCCCCAGCATTTT
few	TRBD2	TRBV5-8	TRBJ2-1	CASSLELAGAFFTDEQFF	TGTGCCAGCAGCTTGGAACTAGCGGGGGCCTTCTTTACCGATGAGCAGTTCTTC
NA	NA	TRBV12-3/TRBV12-4	TRBJ1-2	CASSFGVANYGYTF	TGTGCCAGCAGTTTTGGTGTAGCTAACTATGGCTACACCTTC
few	NA	TRBV12-3/TRBV12-4	TRBJ2-5	CASSLSRGLQETQYF	TGTGCCAGCAGTTTAAGCAGGGGCCTCCAAGAGACCCAGTACTTC
NA	NA	TRBV12-3/TRBV12-4	TRBJ2-7	CASSPRVEQYF	TGTGCCAGCAGTCCCCGAGTCGAGCAGTACTTC
NA	NA	TRBV20-1	TRBJ2-5	CSSYMGQYQETQYF	TGCAGCTCATACATGGGGCAGTACCAAGAGACCCAGTACTTC
few	TRBD2	TRBV7-2	TRBJ2-7	CASPGGSFREQYF	TGTGCTAGTCCGGGGGGGTCGTTCCGCGAGCAGTACTTC
NA	NA	TRBV21-1	TRBJ2-4	CASSSREGWRNIQYF	TGTGCCAGCAGCAGCAGGGAGGGATGGCGAAACATTCAGTACTTC
NA	TRBD2	TRBV10-2	TRBJ2-3	CASSEGWTSERTDTQYF	TGCGCCAGCAGTGAGGGGTGGACTAGCGAGAGGACAGATACGCAGTATTTT